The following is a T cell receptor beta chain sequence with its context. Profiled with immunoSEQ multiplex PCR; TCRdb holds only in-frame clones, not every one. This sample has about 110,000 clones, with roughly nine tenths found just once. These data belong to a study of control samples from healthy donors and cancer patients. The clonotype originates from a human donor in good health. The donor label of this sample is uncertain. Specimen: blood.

The CDR3 DNA reads TGTGCCAGTAGTATCACAGTATTCTCCTACGAGCAGTACTTC. As protein: CASSITVFSYEQYF. The J gene is TRBJ2-7, the V gene TRBV19, with unresolved D. The V gene's germline CDR1 is LNHDA and CDR2 SQIVND (reference sequence). The CDR3 length is 14 residues. V lost 3 bases to trimming and J lost 0 bases, with 9 bases between them.